A single sample is the source of the 10 T cell receptor beta chains below, sequenced in a study of neoadjuvant anti-PD-1 for oral cavity cancer. The time point here: after neoadjuvant nivolumab, at surgical resection. Produced via immunoSEQ multiplex PCR; TCRdb's table is partial and in-frame only. The profile shows about 42,000 clones, about three quarters of them singletons. Sample: PBMCs, taken after nivolumab (anti-PD-1) treatment. The receptors originated from a person between 40 and 85 years old with oral cavity squamous cell carcinoma.

This clone has more than one count but fewer than ten. This rearrangement joins TRBV7-2 to TRBJ1-6; tentative D call: TRBD1 (6 bases). Germline CDR1 and CDR2: SGHTA and FQGNSA. The CDR3 is 14 residues long. V was shortened by 3 bases and J by 11 bases, with 14 bases between the two germline ends. The CDR3 DNA is TGTGCCAGCAGCTTGGGGGTACAGGGAACACCCCTCCACTTT. This codes for CASSLGVQGTPLHF.

This clone has a handful of counts. The genes are TRBV28 and TRBJ2-6, with 7 bases identical to TRBD2. Germline CDR1 and CDR2: MDHEN and SYDVKM. The CDR3 has 16 amino acids. J gave up 1 base and V 11 bases, and 11 bases lay outside the gene matches. The CDR3, as DNA: TGTGCCGCGGGGGTCCCCGGAATTTCTGGGGCCAACGTCCTGACTTTC. It encodes CAAGVPGISGANVLTF.

CDR3 region: CASSHPRRNSYEQYF. CDR3 sequence (DNA): TGTGCCAGCAGCCACCCTCGCCGTAATTCCTACGAGCAGTACTTC. This rearrangement joins TRBV11-2 to TRBJ2-7; no clear D gene. This CDR3 has 15 amino acids. V was clipped by 5 bases and J by 1 base, with 15 bases between them. The germline gives CDR1 SGHAT, CDR2 FQNNGV.

The chain links TRBV28 to TRBJ2-1, with 9 bases aligning to TRBD2. The CDR3 runs to 16 residues. Germline trimming cut 4 bases from V and 8 bases from J; bases unmatched to any gene: 12. The germline gives CDR1 MDHEN, CDR2 SYDVKM. CDR3 sequence reads: CASSSGLARILDEQFF. The CDR3 coding sequence is TGTGCCAGCAGTTCGGGACTAGCTCGCATATTGGATGAGCAGTTCTTC.

In this sample, this clone turned up once. The rearrangement uses TRBV27 and TRBJ1-1; 7 bases align to TRBD1. Trimming cost V 7 bases and J 5 bases; bases outside gene matches: 25. CDR3 length: 19 residues. Germline V gene data show CDR1 as MNHEY and CDR2 as SMNVEV (reference sequence). The CDR3 region has the DNA TGTGCCAGCAAGACGGACAGGATGACGGAACAATCTCTCAAGACTGAAGCTTTCTTT. Translation gives CASKTDRMTEQSLKTEAFF.

The chain has TRBV19 and TRBJ1-1, with unresolved D. The CDR3 runs to 13 residues. Germline V lookup: CDR1 LNHDA, CDR2 SQIVND (reference sequence). V lost 8 bases and J lost 2, with 12 bases in between. This CDR3 is CASQSRANTEAFF. The CDR3 coding sequence is TGTGCCAGTCAATCCCGGGCTAACACTGAAGCTTTCTTT.

This chain links TRBV2 with TRBJ2-6, with 7 bases fitting TRBD1. Germline CDR1 and CDR2: SNHLY and FYNNEI. The CDR3 spans 16 residues. Trimming took 6 bases from V and 0 from J; bases not matched to a gene: 5. The CDR3 loop reads CASRRQGSSGANVLTF. In nucleotides, the CDR3 is TGTGCCAGCAGACGACAGGGTTCCTCTGGGGCCAACGTCCTGACTTTC.

The gene calls are TRBV6-6 and TRBJ1-2; 9 positions agree with TRBD1. V lost 5 bases and J lost 4; bases outside the gene matches: 8. The CDR3 is made up of 15 amino acids. Germline lookup yields CDR1 MNHNY and CDR2 SVGAGI (reference sequence). The CDR3 protein is CASSRGTGISYGYTF. CDR3 nucleotides: TGTGCCAGCAGTCGGGGGACAGGGATCAGCTATGGCTACACCTTC.

The genes are TRBV27 and TRBJ2-3, with D possibly being TRBD1 (5 bases). Trimming stripped 6 bases from V and 4 bases from J, with 23 bases between. CDR3 length: 17 amino acids. In germline, CDR1 is MNHEY, CDR2 SMNVEV (reference sequence). CDR3 region: CASSPPAAGHRADTQYF. The CDR3 nucleotides are TGTGCCAGCAGCCCACCGGCGGCCGGACATCGAGCAGATACGCAGTATTTT.

The rearrangement joins TRBV5-1 to TRBJ2-1; a possible D gene is TRBD2 (6 bases). V was clipped by 0 bases and J by 5 bases, with 15 bases between them. CDR1 SGHRS and CDR2 YFSETQ come from the germline V gene. The CDR3 runs to 16 residues. This chain's CDR3 is CASSLANQRADNEQFF. The DNA of the CDR3 is TGCGCCAGCAGCTTGGCCAACCAGCGGGCCGACAATGAGCAGTTCTTC. The full variable domain, completed using reference TRBV5-1 and TRBJ2-1, is KAGVTQTPRYLIKTRGQQVTLSCSPISGHRSVSWYQQTPGQGLQFLFEYFSETQRNKGNFPGRFSGRQFSNSRSEMNVSTLELGDSALYLCASSLANQRADNEQFFGPGTRLTVL.